This T cell receptor (beta chain) was identified in a study of metastatic and nonmetastatic thyroid tumors. Study overall: Thyroid patients, malignant and benign, had repertoires compared across blood and tumor or nodule tissue. Study-level findings and limits: According to reports, the diversity of TCR beta was significantly higher in malignant thyroid tumors than in benign nodules, and this held in both blood and tumor samples.

TCRdb re-called the PCR reads via MiXCR. The sample holds 13,000 or so clones; about 26% are singletons and the top ten take more than 10%. Turning to this clone: Its antigen is not identified. Mismatch with germline at one junction end may stem from a read error.

Each patient went into thyroid surgery without having received any treatment. This clonotype was sampled from a female donor with papillary thyroid cancer or a benign thyroid nodule (not recorded which). Some clones in this sample may be carry-over from other donors' samples. Material for sequencing was tumor tissue.

The chain's CDR3 is CAITGNSYEQYF. The CDR3 nucleotides read TGTGCCATCACCGGGAACTCCTACGAGCAGTACTTT. The chain carries TRBV12-3 or TRBV12-4 and TRBJ2-7, with TRBD2 as a possible D gene (5 bases). The CDR3 spans 12 residues.